This TCR beta chain derives from a study of blood T cells in healthy people across ages. The CDR3 totals 17 residues. The V and J ends lost 5 bases and 3 bases, in that order; junction bases with no gene match: 13. Germline V gene sequence: CDR1 SGHTA, CDR2 FQGNSA. Sample-barcoded 5' priming and a J-beta primer mix drove a second PCR of roughly 6 to 12 cycles. Using its own MiXCR run on the 5' RACE reads, TCRdb lists one record per CDR3 protein. The profile shows about a million distinct CDR3 sequences, less than 45% of them singletons. The rearrangement links TRBV7-2 to TRBJ2-3, with 8 bases fitting TRBD1. The sample was blood. The TCR originated in a man aged 18-30 years in good health. The CDR3 loop reads CASSPNAVGTGTDTQYF. The DNA of the CDR3 is TGTGCCAGCAGCCCGAACGCTGTGGGGACAGGAACAGATACGCAGTATTTT.